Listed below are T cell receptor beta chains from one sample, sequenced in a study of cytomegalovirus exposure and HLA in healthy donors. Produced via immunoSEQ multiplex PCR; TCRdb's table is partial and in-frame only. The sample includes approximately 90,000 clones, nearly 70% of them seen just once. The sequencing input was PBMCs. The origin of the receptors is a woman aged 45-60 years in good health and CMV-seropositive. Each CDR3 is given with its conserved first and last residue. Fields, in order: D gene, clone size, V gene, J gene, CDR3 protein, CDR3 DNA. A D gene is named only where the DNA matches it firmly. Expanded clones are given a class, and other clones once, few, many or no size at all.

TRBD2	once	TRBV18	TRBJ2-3	CASSIGTSGRTDTQYF	TGTGCCAGCTCAATAGGTACTAGCGGGAGGACAGATACGCAGTATTTT
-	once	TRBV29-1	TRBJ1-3	CSVEAMRNTIYF	TGCAGCGTTGAAGCCATGAGGAACACCATATATTTT
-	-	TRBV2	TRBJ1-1	CASSETAMNTEAFF	TGTGCCAGCAGTGAGACAGCCATGAACACTGAGGCTTTCTTT
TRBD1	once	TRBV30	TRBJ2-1	CALGTEAYNEQFF	TGTGCCTTGGGGACAGAGGCCTACAATGAGCAGTTCTTC
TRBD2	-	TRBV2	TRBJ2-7	CASSEDYPGLAGSEYEQYF	TGTGCCAGCAGTGAAGATTACCCAGGACTAGCGGGAAGTGAGTACGAGCAGTACTTC
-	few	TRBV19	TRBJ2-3	CASPTGYTLTDTQYF	TGTGCCAGCCCGACAGGCTATACTCTCACAGATACGCAGTATTTT
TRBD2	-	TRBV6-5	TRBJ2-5	CASSVLAGEGTQYF	TGTGCCAGCAGTGTCCTAGCGGGAGAAGGGACCCAGTACTTC
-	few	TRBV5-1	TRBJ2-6	CASSLVGAGANVLTF	TGCGCCAGCAGCTTGGTTGGGGCCGGGGCCAACGTCCTGACTTTC
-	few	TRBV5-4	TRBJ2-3	CASSYLLQSSTDTQYF	TGTGCCAGCAGCTACCTCCTACAGTCTAGCACAGATACGCAGTATTTT
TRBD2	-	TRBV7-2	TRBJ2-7	CASSLRLAGRFYEQYF	TGTGCCAGCAGCTTGAGACTAGCGGGAAGATTCTACGAGCAGTACTTC
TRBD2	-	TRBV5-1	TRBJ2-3	CASSSSSLAGGRTSTDTQYF	TGCGCCAGCAGCTCCTCATCACTAGCGGGAGGGCGTACTAGCACAGATACGCAGTATTTT
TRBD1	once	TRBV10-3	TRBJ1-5	CAISPGQSNQPQHF	TGTGCCATCAGTCCGGGACAGAGCAATCAGCCCCAGCATTTT
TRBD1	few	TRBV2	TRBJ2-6	CASSFDRATGANVLTF	TGTGCCAGCAGTTTTGACAGGGCAACTGGGGCCAACGTCCTGACTTTC
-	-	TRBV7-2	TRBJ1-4	CASSLAGGAINEKLFF	TGTGCCAGCAGCTTAGCGGGAGGGGCAATCAATGAAAAACTGTTTTTT
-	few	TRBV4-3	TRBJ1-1	CASSQVERGTEAFF	TGCGCCAGCAGCCAAGTCGAAAGGGGCACTGAAGCTTTCTTT
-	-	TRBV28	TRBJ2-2	CASSLVGSPRTGELFF	TGTGCCAGCAGTTTGGTCGGGTCCCCCAGAACCGGGGAGCTGTTTTTT
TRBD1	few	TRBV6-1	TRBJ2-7	CASSEGQAYSYEQYF	TGTGCCAGCAGTGAGGGACAGGCGTACTCCTACGAGCAGTACTTC
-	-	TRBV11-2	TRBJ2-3	CASSFGGGRGRKGFQYF	TGTGCCAGCAGCTTCGGTGGGGGCAGGGGACGAAAGGGTTTTCAGTATTTT
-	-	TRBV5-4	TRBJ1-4	CASKQGLEEKLFF	TGTGCCAGCAAACAGGGCTTAGAGGAAAAACTGTTTTTT
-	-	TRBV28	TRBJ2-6	CASSFWDSGANVLTF	TGTGCCAGCAGTTTCTGGGACTCAGGGGCCAACGTCCTGACTTTC
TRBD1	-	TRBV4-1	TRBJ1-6	CASSQDSPGGSYNSPLHF	TGCGCCAGCAGCCAAGACAGCCCAGGGGGGTCCTATAATTCACCCCTCCACTTT
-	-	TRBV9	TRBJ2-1	CASSPQRGGGEQFF	TGTGCCAGCAGCCCGCAGCGAGGGGGGGGTGAGCAGTTCTTC
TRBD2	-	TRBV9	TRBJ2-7	CASSVREGSPYEQYF	TGTGCCAGCAGCGTGAGGGAGGGGTCCCCCTACGAGCAGTACTTC
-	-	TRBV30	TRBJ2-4	CAWSVEGAIQYF	TGTGCCTGGAGTGTTGAGGGCGCCATTCAGTACTTC
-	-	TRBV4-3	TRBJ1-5	CASSQAYPSNQPQHF	TGCGCCAGCAGCCAAGCCTACCCCAGCAATCAGCCCCAGCATTTT